This entry describes one T cell receptor beta chain. No antigen is known for it. The study ran its PCR with 60 Vbeta and 13 Jbeta primers. The data were produced by immunoSEQ multiplex PCR, yet TCRdb's version contains in-frame clones alone and is incomplete. The data show about 260,000 clones, 80% to 90% seen once. The sample originates from a study of cytomegalovirus exposure and HLA in healthy donors. Overall study context: Earlier sequencing of 150 million to 200 million T cells yielded fewer than 140 million unique TCR beta sequences. Study observations and caveats: The availability of immune exposure information extended only to CMV serostatus. Researchers reported that a few CMV-associated chains were confirmed in vitro as CMV antigen-specific.

V shed 6 bases, J shed 3 bases, and the junction held 19 bases outside the gene matches. This CDR3 comprises 20 residues. Germline V gene lookup returns CDR1 SNHLY and CDR2 FYNNEI. The receptor comes from a woman aged 40 to 50 in good health and CMV-seropositive. Sequencing was performed on PBMCs. The rearrangement joins TRBV2 to TRBJ2-2, with TRBD2 identical over 10 bases. This CDR3 is CASSPIVPGLADLDTGELFF. The CDR3 DNA is TGTGCCAGCAGCCCAATCGTTCCCGGACTAGCGGACCTCGACACCGGGGAGCTGTTTTTT.